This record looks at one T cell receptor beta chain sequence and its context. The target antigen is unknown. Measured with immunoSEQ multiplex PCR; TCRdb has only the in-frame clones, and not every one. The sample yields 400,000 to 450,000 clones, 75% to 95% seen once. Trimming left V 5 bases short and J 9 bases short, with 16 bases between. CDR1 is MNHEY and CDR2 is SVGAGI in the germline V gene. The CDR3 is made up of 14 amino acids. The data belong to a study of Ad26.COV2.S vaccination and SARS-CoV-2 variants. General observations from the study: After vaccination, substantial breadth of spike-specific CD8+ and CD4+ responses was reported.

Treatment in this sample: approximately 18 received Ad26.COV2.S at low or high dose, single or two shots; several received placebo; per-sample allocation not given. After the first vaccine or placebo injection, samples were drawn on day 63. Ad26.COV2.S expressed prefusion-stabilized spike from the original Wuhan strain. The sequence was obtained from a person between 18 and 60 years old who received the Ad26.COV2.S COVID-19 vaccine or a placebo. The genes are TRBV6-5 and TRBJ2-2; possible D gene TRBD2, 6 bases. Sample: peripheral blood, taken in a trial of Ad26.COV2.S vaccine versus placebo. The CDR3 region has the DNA TGTGCCAGCAGTCCCGGGACTTCCCCAAGGGAGCTGTTTTTT. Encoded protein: CASSPGTSPRELFF.